This T cell receptor (beta chain) was sequenced in a study of blood T cell repertoires in COVID-19. As for the study in general: Sites in the United States, Italy and Spain provided acute and convalescent COVID-19 samples. PBMCs, B-cell-depleted T cells, or T cells were the source of the cDNA or gDNA that made up the material.

From germline, CDR1 is SGDLS and CDR2 YYNGEE. V lost 1 base and J lost 2; bases outside the gene matches: 5. This CDR3 contains 17 residues. Original processing notes: Counts of nucleated cells, estimated from reference gene primer amplification, were obtained. Some clones are missing from TCRdb's copy, which holds only in-frame ones; the method was immunoSEQ multiplex PCR. The V and J calls and clone size were taken over from that table, and D and trimming were inferred from the DNA. The table shows 200,000 to 250,000 clones, with about four fifths occurring only once. This clonotype originated in an elderly woman with acute or convalescent COVID-19. Sequencing used peripheral blood. This sequence joins TRBV9 and TRBJ2-5; 13 bases are a match to TRBD2. CDR3 protein: CASSVSPLAGGQETQYF. The DNA of the CDR3 is TGTGCCAGCAGCGTAAGCCCACTAGCGGGGGGGCAAGAGACCCAGTACTTC.